Reported below is one T cell receptor (beta chain). Its binding antigen is unknown. No base quality values were provided; no much bigger clone lies one nucleotide off. This entry comes from a study of OX40 agonist ivuxolimab in advanced cancers. Broadly, across the study: The costimulatory receptor OX40 (CD134) was targeted by ivuxolimab, a fully human IgG2 agonistic monoclonal antibody. Intravenous ivuxolimab was administered to patients every 2 weeks at six dose levels: 0.01, 0.1, 0.3, 1.5, 3 and 10 mg/kg. Among the 50 to 55 dose-escalation patients, around 19 had hepatocellular carcinoma, 15 or so melanoma, 9 renal cell carcinoma and 9 head and neck cancer. In the dose-escalation cohort, approximately 83% of patients were male, and the mean age was approximately 60 years with a range of roughly 23 to 90. Prior anti-PD-1, anti-PD-L1 or anti-CTLA-4 therapy was permitted, and approximately 41% of dose-escalation patients had received checkpoint inhibitors. Partial responses occurred in three dose-escalation patients, of whom one had hepatocellular carcinoma and two had cutaneous melanoma. The point of sequencing TCRbeta in the periphery was to test whether ivuxolimab changed TCR sequence diversity and drove clonal T-cell expansion. The monotherapy dose-escalation portion (N of about 50 patients) of the phase I ivuxolimab trial is reported in the paper.

Patients with autoimmune disease history or receiving systemic immunosuppression were excluded from the trial. Peripheral blood for TCR sequencing was collected from all dose cohorts at baseline, on cycle 4 day 1, and on cycle 7 day 1. The samples were drawn from a first-in-human, open-label, multicenter phase I dose-escalation trial of ivuxolimab. Adults with locally advanced or metastatic melanoma, renal cell carcinoma, hepatocellular carcinoma or head and neck squamous cell carcinoma were enrolled in the trial. Before TCR sequencing, CD4+ T cells and CD8+ T cells were sorted from peripheral blood as separate populations. A distance of 19 bases separates the germline ends of V and J, which lose 1 base and 0 bases respectively. Per the germline V gene (reference sequence), LNHDA is the CDR1 and SQIVND is the CDR2. The CDR3 runs 18 amino acids, cysteine and phenylalanine included. Solely the CDR3 DNA is kept, with 54 bases framed from the first base.

Results the study describes overall, beyond this receptor: Low levels of normalized T-cell clonal expansion were also seen in some nonresponding patients. After ivuxolimab, expanded clones were on average more numerous among CD8+ T cells than among CD4+ T cells. Clonal expansion of both CD4+ and CD8+ blood T cells was observed from baseline to week 6 at doses 0.1 to 3.0 mg/kg. The antigen specificity of the clonally expanded peripheral T cells was not determined. In partial responders in the 0.1-3.0 mg/kg groups, normalized peripheral clonal expansion was found to be among the lowest, especially among CD8+ T cells.

Genomic DNA was isolated from the sorted cells so that the TCRbeta CDR3 region could be sequenced. TCRbeta CDR3 regions were sequenced using the immunoSEQ Assay. In TCRdb, the immuneACCESS table is reduced to in-frame sequences with V and J assigned. These tables do not hold every clone; where another copy was compared, an unresolved V gene accounts for under half, and the others remain unexplained. This sample lists about 40,000 clones; about 87% were detected once. The ten biggest clones cover around 23% of the sample. Rearrangement joined TRBV19 to TRBJ2-7; the D segment may tentatively be TRBD1 or TRBD2, each giving 5 matched bases. The clonotype comes from an adult with an advanced solid tumor such as melanoma, head and neck, liver or kidney cancer. The sample here was CD4+ or CD8+ T cells sorted from blood, taken in a trial of the OX40 agonist ivuxolimab. The sequenced DNA: TGTGCCAGTAGTATAGGGGAAACCTCGGGACCGAGCTCCTACGAGCAGTACTTC. The translation is CASSIGETSGPSSYEQYF.